The present T cell receptor (beta chain) was sequenced within a study of metastatic and nonmetastatic thyroid tumors. Across the whole study: Across peripheral blood and tumor or nodule tissue samples taken from malignant and benign thyroid patients, the repertoires were compared with one another. General study points: According to reports, the diversity of TCR beta was significantly higher in malignant thyroid tumors than in benign nodules, and this held in both blood and tumor samples.

This clone was seen ten or more times. The target antigen is unknown. Trimming took 2 bases from V and 0 from J, leaving 10 bases between them. This CDR3 has 15 residues. Germline-derived CDR1 and CDR2 are MNHNS and SASEGT. As originally analysed: For papillary thyroid cancer, a distant-metastasis classifier was constructed from CDR3 differences observed across clinicopathological groups. From the PCR reads, TCRdb re-called clones with MiXCR. TCRdb assigned the V and J calls; the authors' analysis was not used. The sample yields approximately 14,000 clones, around 4% seen once. Every patient underwent thyroid surgery untreated.

This TCR derives from a female donor with papillary thyroid cancer or a benign thyroid nodule (not recorded which). Some clones in this sample may be carry-over from other donors' samples. The chain carries TRBV6-1 and TRBJ1-1; possible D gene TRBD1, 5 bases. Sequenced input: tumor tissue. CDR3 protein: CASSESGRVNTEAFF. The CDR3, as DNA: TGTGCCAGCAGTGAATCCGGCAGGGTGAACACTGAAGCTTTCTTT.